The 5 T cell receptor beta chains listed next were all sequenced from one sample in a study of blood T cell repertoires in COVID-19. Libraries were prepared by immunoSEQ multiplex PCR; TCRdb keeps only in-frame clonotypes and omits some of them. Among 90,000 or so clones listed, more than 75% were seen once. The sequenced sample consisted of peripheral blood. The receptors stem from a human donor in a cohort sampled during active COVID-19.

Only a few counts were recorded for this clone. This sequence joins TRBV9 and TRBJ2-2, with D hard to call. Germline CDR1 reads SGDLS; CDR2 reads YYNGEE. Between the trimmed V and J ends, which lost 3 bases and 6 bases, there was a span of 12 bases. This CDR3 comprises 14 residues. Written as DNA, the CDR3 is TGTGCCAGCAGCGCAGATCCCTCGTCCGGGGAGCTGTTTTTT. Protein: CASSADPSSGELFF.

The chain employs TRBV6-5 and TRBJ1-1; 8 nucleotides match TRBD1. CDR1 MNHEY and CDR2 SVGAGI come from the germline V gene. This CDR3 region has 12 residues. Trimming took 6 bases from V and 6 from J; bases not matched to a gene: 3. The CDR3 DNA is TGTGCCAGCAGCCAGGGGGCCTCTGAAGCTTTCTTT. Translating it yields CASSQGASEAFF.

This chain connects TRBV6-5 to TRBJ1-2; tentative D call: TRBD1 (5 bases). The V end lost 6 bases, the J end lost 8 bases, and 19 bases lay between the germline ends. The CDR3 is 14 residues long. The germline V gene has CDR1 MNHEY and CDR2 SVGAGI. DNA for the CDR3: TGTGCCAGCAGCCTCAGTGTCGACCAGGGAGGCTACACCTTC. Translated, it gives CASSLSVDQGGYTF.

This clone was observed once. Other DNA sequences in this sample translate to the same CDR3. CDR3 bases: TGCGCCAGCAGCTTGGAAGCTGCAGGGAACACTGAAGCTTTCTTT. This codes for CASSLEAAGNTEAFF. The rearrangement joins TRBV5-1 to TRBJ1-1; unclear D gene. Trimming cost V 0 bases and J 1 base, with 10 bases left between them. Looked up from germline, CDR1 is SGHRS and CDR2 is YFSETQ. The CDR3 consists of 15 residues.

CDR3 region: CSVATGGRTEAFF. CDR3 DNA sequence: TGCAGCGTAGCAACAGGGGGCAGAACTGAAGCTTTCTTT. The V call is TRBV29-1, the J call TRBJ1-1, with TRBD1 identical over 9 bases. V dropped 6 bases and J dropped 5; count of bases not matched to a gene: 7. From germline, CDR1 is SQVTM and CDR2 ANQGSEA. The CDR3 is made up of 13 amino acids.